Listed here are 13 T cell receptor beta chains from one sample, sequenced in a study of T cell responses to AZD1222 COVID-19 vaccine. TCRdb keeps only in-frame clones here, not all; method: immunoSEQ multiplex PCR. Here the sample spans 150,000 or so clones, about 91% being singletons. The sequenced sample was peripheral blood, obtained 28 days after the second AZD1222 dose. These receptors came from an adult who received the AZD1222 COVID-19 vaccine.

The chain is built from TRBV14 and TRBJ2-1; D uncertain. V lost 4 bases and J lost 4, with 8 bases in between. The CDR3 covers 13 residues. Germline values: CDR1 SGHDN, CDR2 FVKESK. CDR3 loop: CASSPGLYNEQFF. The CDR3, as DNA: TGTGCCAGCAGCCCTGGCCTTTACAATGAGCAGTTCTTC.

The chain uses TRBV19 and TRBJ1-5; TRBD1 matches 9 bases. This CDR3 comprises 17 residues. Germline V gene sequence: CDR1 LNHDA, CDR2 SQIVND (reference sequence). The V gene end was trimmed by 4 bases and the J gene end by 0 bases; junction bases not matched to a gene: 7. CDR3 coding DNA: TGTGCCAGTAGTACCGGGACAGGGATTTATAGCAATCAGCCCCAGCATTTT. Its translation: CASSTGTGIYSNQPQHF.

In its sample, this clone was seen a few times. The chain is built from TRBV7-2 and TRBJ2-7; 12 bases agree with TRBD2. The V segment lost 5 bases and the J segment 7 bases; nucleotides outside the gene matches: 9. The germline gives CDR1 SGHTA, CDR2 FQGNSA. The length of the CDR3 is 15 residues. Here the CDR3 DNA reads TGTGCCAGCAGCATAAGACTAGCGGGAGCCGGAGAGCAGTACTTC. Amino acids: CASSIRLAGAGEQYF.

This chain links TRBV13 with TRBJ2-5, with 11 bases identical to TRBD2. The CDR3 contains 16 residues. Germline CDR1 PRHDT, CDR2 FYEKMQ (reference sequence). V dropped 4 bases and J dropped 4; count of bases not matched to a gene: 8. CDR3 protein: CASSSRLAGGRETQYF. DNA of the CDR3: TGTGCCAGCAGCTCCAGGCTAGCGGGAGGTCGAGAGACCCAGTACTTC.

The chain joins TRBV2 to TRBJ2-2; the D gene is possibly TRBD2 (6 bases). Trimming left V 4 bases short and J 0 bases short, with 9 bases between. Per germline, CDR1 SNHLY and CDR2 FYNNEI. The CDR3 runs to 15 residues. CDR3 region: CASSGRDSNTGELFF. CDR3 coding DNA: TGTGCCAGCAGTGGGCGGGACTCGAACACCGGGGAGCTGTTTTTT.

The chain joins TRBV3-1 (or the pseudogene TRBV3-2) to TRBJ2-7; D remains unclear. V lost 3 bases and J 4 bases, leaving 10 bases between the germline ends. CDR1 and CDR2 from the germline V gene are LGHDT and YNNKEL (reference sequence). The CDR3 runs 13 residues. In nucleotides, the CDR3 is TGTGCCAGCAGCCATCTCGGGTCGTACGAGCAGTACTTC. Encoded protein: CASSHLGSYEQYF.

J is TRBJ1-2 and V is TRBV27; TRBD1 aligns across 7 bases. V trimming: 4 bases; J trimming: 5 bases; junction bases outside the gene matches: 13. From germline, CDR1 is MNHEY and CDR2 SMNVEV (reference sequence). CDR3 length equals 16 residues. CDR3 nucleotide sequence: TGTGCCAGCAGTTCGAATTGGGACAGCTCGTGGTATGGCTACACCTTC. Encoded protein: CASSSNWDSSWYGYTF.

Judged by abundance, this clone is medium-sized (0.01 to 0.1%). The gene calls are TRBV2 and TRBJ1-5; D gene ambiguous. Trimming cost V 8 bases and J 1 base, with 12 bases left between them. Per the germline V gene, CDR1 is SNHLY and CDR2 is FYNNEI. This CDR3 region has 14 residues. The CDR3 region has the DNA TGTGCCAGCGCTGGCTGGGAAAGCAATCAGCCCCAGCATTTT. Translation gives CASAGWESNQPQHF.

This chain connects TRBV5-5 to TRBJ2-7; D is unresolved. Trimming removed 4 bases from V and 6 bases from J, with 14 bases in between. CDR1 SGHKS and CDR2 YYEKEE come from the germline V gene (reference sequence). This CDR3 is 13 amino acids long. The DNA of the CDR3 is TGTGCCAGCAGCCCCGTTCTTGGGCTCGAGCAGTACTTC. It yields the protein CASSPVLGLEQYF.

The chain joins TRBV7-2 to TRBJ1-1, with TRBD1 matching 7 bases. The CDR3 contains 14 residues. Germline V lookup: CDR1 SGHTA, CDR2 FQGNSA. J was trimmed by 1 base and V by 6 bases; bases with no gene match: 5. The CDR3 protein is CASSEQGRNTEAFF. The DNA of the CDR3 is TGTGCCAGCAGTGAACAGGGGAGGAACACTGAAGCTTTCTTT.

V gene TRBV4-3 combines with J gene TRBJ1-1; D gene unclear. There are 13 residues in the CDR3. Germline lookup yields CDR1 LGHNA and CDR2 YSLEER. V dropped 0 bases and J dropped 7 bases, with 9 bases sitting between them. CDR3 sequence: CASSQDRAFEAFF. In DNA form, the CDR3 reads TGCGCCAGCAGCCAAGACCGGGCCTTTGAAGCTTTCTTT.

V usage is TRBV19 and J usage is TRBJ1-1; D is unresolved. The germline V gene has CDR1 LNHDA and CDR2 SQIVND (reference sequence). The CDR3 is made up of 12 amino acids. The V and J ends lost 7 bases and 1 base respectively, with 7 bases between them. The CDR3 reads CASINPNTEAFF. CDR3 DNA: TGTGCCAGTATCAACCCGAACACTGAAGCTTTCTTT.

The chain's CDR3 is CASSKKHSNQPQHF. As DNA, the CDR3 is TGTGCCAGCAGCAAAAAGCATAGCAATCAGCCCCAGCATTTT. The chain is built from TRBV21-1 and TRBJ1-5. TRBV21-1 counts as a pseudogene. This CDR3 region has 14 residues.